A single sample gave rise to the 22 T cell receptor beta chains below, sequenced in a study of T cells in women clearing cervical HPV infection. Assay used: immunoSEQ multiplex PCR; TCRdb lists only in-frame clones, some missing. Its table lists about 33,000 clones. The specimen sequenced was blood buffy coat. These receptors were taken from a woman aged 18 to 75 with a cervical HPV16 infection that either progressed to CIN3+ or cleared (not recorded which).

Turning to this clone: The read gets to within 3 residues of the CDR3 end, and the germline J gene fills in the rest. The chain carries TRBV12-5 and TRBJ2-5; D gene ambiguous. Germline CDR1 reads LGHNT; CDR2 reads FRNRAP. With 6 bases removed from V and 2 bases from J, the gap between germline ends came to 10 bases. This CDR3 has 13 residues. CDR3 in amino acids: CASGPPVQETQYF. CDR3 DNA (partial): TGTGCTAGTGGCCCCCCGGTACAAGAGACC.

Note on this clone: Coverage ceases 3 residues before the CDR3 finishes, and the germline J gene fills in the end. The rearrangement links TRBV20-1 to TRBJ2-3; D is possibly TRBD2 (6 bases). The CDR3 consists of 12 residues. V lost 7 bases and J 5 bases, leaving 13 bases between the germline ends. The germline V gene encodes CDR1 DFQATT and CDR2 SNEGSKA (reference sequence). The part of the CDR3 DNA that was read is TGCAGTGAGGCGGGGAGCCAAGATACG. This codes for CSEAGSQDT. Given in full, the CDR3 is CSEAGSQDTQYF.

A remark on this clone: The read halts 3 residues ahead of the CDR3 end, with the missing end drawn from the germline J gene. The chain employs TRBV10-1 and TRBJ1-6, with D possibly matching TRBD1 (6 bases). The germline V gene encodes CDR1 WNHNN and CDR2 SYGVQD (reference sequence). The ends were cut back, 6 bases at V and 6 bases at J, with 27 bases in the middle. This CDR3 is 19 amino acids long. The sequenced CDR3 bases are TGCGCCAGCAGATCTAGACCGCTCAACTACAGGGTGTGTAATTCACCC. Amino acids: CASRSRPLNYRVCNSP. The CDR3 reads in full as CASRSRPLNYRVCNSPLHF.

This CDR3 is CASSPGYAGELFF. The covered CDR3 bases are TGTGCCAGCAGCCCAGGGTATGCCGGGGAG. This rearrangement joins TRBV7-9 to TRBJ2-2; tentative D call: TRBD1 (5 bases). The read is 3 residues too short to cover the CDR3 end, so that end is filled in from the germline J gene. The length of the CDR3 is 13 residues. The germline V gene encodes CDR1 SEHNR and CDR2 FQNEAQ (reference sequence). Between the trimmed V and J ends, which lost 5 bases and 6 bases, there was a span of 10 bases.

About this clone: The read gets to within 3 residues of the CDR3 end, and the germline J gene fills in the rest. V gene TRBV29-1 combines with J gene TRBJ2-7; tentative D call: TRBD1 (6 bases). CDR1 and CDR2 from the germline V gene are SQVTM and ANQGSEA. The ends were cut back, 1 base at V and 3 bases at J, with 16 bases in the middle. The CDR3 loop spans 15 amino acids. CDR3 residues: CSVEGSGAGDYEQYF. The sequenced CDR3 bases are TGCAGCGTTGAAGGGAGTGGGGCAGGGGACTACGAG.

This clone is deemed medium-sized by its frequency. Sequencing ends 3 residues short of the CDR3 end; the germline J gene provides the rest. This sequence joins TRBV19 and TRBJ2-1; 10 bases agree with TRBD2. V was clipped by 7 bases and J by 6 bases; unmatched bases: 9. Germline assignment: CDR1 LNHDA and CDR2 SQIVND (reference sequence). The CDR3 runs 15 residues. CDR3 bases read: TGTGCCAGTACTGACCCTAGCGGGAGAGCCAATGAG. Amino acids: CASTDPSGRANE. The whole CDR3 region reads CASTDPSGRANEQFF.

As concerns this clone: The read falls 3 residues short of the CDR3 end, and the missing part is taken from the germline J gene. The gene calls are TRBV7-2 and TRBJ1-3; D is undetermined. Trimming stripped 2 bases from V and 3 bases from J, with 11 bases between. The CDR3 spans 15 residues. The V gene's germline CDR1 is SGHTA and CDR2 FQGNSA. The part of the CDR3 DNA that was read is TGTGCCAGCAGCTTATGGGCCTCCAGTGGAAACACC. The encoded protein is CASSLWASSGNT. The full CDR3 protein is CASSLWASSGNTIYF.

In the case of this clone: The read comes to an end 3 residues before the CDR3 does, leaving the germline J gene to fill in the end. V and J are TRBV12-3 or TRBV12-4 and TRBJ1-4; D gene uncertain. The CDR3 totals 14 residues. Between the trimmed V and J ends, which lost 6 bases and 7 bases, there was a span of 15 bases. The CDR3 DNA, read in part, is TGTGCCAGCAGCCGGGGTCAAACCCTTGAAAAA. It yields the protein CASSRGQTLEK. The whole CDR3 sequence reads CASSRGQTLEKLFF.

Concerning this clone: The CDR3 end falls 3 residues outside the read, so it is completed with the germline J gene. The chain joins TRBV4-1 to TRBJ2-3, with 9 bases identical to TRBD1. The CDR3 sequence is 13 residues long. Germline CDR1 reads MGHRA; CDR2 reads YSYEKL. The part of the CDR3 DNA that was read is TGCGCCAGCAGCCAACCGGGACAGGGCACG. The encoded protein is CASSQPGQGT. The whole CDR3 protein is CASSQPGQGTQYF.

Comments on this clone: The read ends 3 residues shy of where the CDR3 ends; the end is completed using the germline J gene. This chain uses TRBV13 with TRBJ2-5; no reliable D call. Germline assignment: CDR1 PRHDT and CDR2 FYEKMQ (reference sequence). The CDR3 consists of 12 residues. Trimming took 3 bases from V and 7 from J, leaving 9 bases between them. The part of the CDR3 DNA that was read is TGTGCCAGCAGCTTGCTAGGTGGGACC. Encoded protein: CASSLLGGT. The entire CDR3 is CASSLLGGTQYF.

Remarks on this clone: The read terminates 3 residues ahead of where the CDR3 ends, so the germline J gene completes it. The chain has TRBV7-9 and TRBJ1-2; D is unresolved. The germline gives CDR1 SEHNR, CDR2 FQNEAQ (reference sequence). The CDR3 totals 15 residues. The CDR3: CASSASADSSYDYTF. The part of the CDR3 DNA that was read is TGTGCCAGCAGCGCTAGCGCCGATAGCTCCTACGAC.

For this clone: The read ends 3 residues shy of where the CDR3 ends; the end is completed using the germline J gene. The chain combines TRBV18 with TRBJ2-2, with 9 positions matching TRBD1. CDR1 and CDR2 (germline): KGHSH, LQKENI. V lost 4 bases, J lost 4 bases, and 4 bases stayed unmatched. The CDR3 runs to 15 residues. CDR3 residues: CASSLQGAFTGELFF. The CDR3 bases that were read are TGTGCCAGCTCACTACAGGGGGCCTTCACCGGGGAG.

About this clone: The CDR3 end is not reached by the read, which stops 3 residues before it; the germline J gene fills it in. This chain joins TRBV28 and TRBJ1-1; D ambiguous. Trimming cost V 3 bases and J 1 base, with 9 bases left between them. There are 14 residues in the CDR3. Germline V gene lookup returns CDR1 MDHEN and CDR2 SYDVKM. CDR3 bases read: TGTGCCAGCAGTTTTTTGACACCGAACACTGAA. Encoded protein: CASSFLTPNTE. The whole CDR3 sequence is CASSFLTPNTEAFF.

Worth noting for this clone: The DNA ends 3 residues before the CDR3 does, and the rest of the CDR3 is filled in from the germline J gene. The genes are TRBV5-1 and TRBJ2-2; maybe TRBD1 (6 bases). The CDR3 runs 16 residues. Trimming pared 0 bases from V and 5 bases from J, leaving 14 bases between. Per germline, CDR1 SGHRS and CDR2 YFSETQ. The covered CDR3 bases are TGCGCCAGCAGCTTGGTTCGGACAGTAGGGACCGGGGAG. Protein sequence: CASSLVRTVGTGE. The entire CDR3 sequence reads CASSLVRTVGTGELFF.

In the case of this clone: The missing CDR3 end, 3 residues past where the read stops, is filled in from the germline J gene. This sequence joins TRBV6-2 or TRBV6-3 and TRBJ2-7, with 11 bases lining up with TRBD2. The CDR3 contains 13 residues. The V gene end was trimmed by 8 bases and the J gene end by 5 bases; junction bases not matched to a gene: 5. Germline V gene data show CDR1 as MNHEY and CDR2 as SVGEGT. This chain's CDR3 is CASGLAGGNEQYF. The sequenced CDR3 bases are TGTGCCAGCGGCCTAGCGGGGGGAAACGAG.

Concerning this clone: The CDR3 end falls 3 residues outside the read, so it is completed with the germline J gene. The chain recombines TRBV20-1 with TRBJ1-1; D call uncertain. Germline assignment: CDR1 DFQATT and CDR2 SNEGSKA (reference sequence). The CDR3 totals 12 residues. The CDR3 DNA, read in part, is TGCAGTGCTAGCGTCGGGGATAAGCGA. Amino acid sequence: CSASVGDKR. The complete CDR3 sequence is CSASVGDKRAFF.

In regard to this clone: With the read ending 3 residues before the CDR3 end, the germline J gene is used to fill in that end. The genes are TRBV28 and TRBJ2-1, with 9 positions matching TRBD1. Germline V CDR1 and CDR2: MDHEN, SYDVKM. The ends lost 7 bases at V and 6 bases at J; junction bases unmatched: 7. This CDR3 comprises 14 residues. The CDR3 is CASNRDRVFNEQFF. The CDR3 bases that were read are TGTGCCAGCAACAGGGACAGGGTGTTCAATGAG.

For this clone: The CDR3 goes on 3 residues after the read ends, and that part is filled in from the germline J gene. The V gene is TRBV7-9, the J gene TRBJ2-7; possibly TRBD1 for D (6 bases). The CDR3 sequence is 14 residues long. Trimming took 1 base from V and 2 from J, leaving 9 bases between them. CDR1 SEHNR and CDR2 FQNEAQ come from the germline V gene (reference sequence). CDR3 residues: CASSLVQGPYEQYF. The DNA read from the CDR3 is TGTGCCAGCAGCTTAGTGCAGGGGCCCTACGAG.

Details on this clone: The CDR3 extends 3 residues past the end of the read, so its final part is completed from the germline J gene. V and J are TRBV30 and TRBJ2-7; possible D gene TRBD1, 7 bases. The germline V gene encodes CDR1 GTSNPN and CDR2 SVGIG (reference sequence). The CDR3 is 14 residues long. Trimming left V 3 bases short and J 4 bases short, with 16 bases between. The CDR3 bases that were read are TGTGCCTGGAGACTCCAGGGGGGAGGATACGAG. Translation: CAWRLQGGGYE. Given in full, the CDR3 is CAWRLQGGGYEQYF.

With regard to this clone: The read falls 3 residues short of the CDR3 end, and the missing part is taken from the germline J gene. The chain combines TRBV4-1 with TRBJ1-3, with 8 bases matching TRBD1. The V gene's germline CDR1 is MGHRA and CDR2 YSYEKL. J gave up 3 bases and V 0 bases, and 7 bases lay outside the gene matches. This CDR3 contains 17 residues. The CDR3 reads CASSQDLPGGRGNTIYF. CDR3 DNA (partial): TGCGCCAGCAGCCAAGATCTCCCAGGGGGCCGTGGAAACACC.

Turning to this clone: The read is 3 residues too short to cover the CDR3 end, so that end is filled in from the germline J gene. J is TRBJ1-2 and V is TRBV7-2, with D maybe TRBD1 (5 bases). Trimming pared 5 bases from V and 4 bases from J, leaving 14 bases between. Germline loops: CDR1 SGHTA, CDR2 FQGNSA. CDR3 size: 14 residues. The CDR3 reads CASSPPGVSYGYTF. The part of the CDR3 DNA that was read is TGTGCCAGCAGCCCCCCGGGGGTTAGCTATGGC.

The covered CDR3 bases are TGTGCCAGCAGCTTGACGGGGAAGAAGTACAATGAG. As protein: CASSLTGKKYNE. The full CDR3 protein is CASSLTGKKYNEQFF. The rearrangement joins TRBV5-4 to TRBJ2-1; TRBD2 is a possible D gene (5 bases). The read terminates 3 residues before the CDR3 end, so the remaining end is supplied by the germline J gene. Germline lookup yields CDR1 SGHNT and CDR2 YYREEE (reference sequence). V lost 1 base and J lost 4, with 12 bases in between. The CDR3 consists of 15 residues.